A selection of T cell receptor beta chains follows, all from one sample in a study of blood T cell repertoires in COVID-19. The method was immunoSEQ multiplex PCR; TCRdb's version includes in-frame clones alone and lacks a portion of them. This sample has 150,000 to 200,000 clones, with over 75% found just once. The sequenced material came from peripheral blood. The receptors were gathered from a man aged 50-59 years with acute or convalescent COVID-19. CDR3s include the opening cysteine and the closing phenylalanine or tryptophan. Each record gives: V gene, D gene, J gene, clone size, CDR3 DNA, CDR3 protein. A D gene is named only where the DNA matches it firmly. A clone size is listed for some rows: how often the clone was seen (once, few, many), or a class if it is expanded.

v_gene: TRBV3-1/TRBV3-2
d_gene: TRBD1
j_gene: TRBJ1-4
abundance: once
CDR3nt: TGTGCCAGCAGCCAGGCAGACAGGGGCCTCGCAAAACTGTTTTTT
CDR3aa: CASSQADRGLAKLFF

v_gene: TRBV6-1
d_gene: -
j_gene: TRBJ1-5
abundance: once
CDR3nt: TGTGCCAGCAGTGAATCATTCACGCGATATAGCAATCAGCCCCAGCATTTT
CDR3aa: CASSESFTRYSNQPQHF

v_gene: TRBV9
d_gene: TRBD1
j_gene: TRBJ2-1
abundance: -
CDR3nt: TGTGCCAGCAGCCTCACTCCGGGACAGAGTTCCTACAATGAGCAGTTCTTC
CDR3aa: CASSLTPGQSSYNEQFF

v_gene: TRBV24-1
d_gene: -
j_gene: TRBJ1-2
abundance: few
CDR3nt: TGTGCCACCAGTGAGTCTGGGGCTGTGTACACCTTC
CDR3aa: CATSESGAVYTF

v_gene: TRBV7-8
d_gene: TRBD2
j_gene: TRBJ2-2
abundance: -
CDR3nt: TGTGCCAGCAGCTTAATCGGGGGGGGCACCGGGGAGCTGTTTTTT
CDR3aa: CASSLIGGGTGELFF

v_gene: TRBV7-6
d_gene: TRBD2
j_gene: TRBJ2-3
abundance: -
CDR3nt: TGTGCCAGCGCGGCGGCGGGAGGCCGCACAGATACGCAGTATTTT
CDR3aa: CASAAAGGRTDTQYF

v_gene: TRBV5-1
d_gene: TRBD1
j_gene: TRBJ2-1
abundance: -
CDR3nt: TGCGCCAGCAGCTTGGCCTGGGGGACAGGGACGTCCTACAATGAGCAGTTCTTC
CDR3aa: CASSLAWGTGTSYNEQFF

v_gene: TRBV5-1
d_gene: -
j_gene: TRBJ1-1
abundance: once
CDR3nt: TGCGCCAGCAGCTTGGCGTTCGGACAGAAGGCTTTCTTT
CDR3aa: CASSLAFGQKAFF

v_gene: TRBV19
d_gene: -
j_gene: TRBJ2-3
abundance: -
CDR3nt: TGTGCCAGTAGTACCTTGACAGATACGCAGTATTTT
CDR3aa: CASSTLTDTQYF

v_gene: TRBV18
d_gene: TRBD2
j_gene: TRBJ2-3
abundance: -
CDR3nt: TGTGCCAGCTCACCACCACTAGCGGGGGGAAGCACAGATACGCAGTATTTT
CDR3aa: CASSPPLAGGSTDTQYF

v_gene: TRBV9
d_gene: -
j_gene: TRBJ1-1
abundance: -
CDR3nt: TGTGCCAGCAGCGTAGTTACAGGGAACACTGAAGCTTTCTTT
CDR3aa: CASSVVTGNTEAFF

v_gene: TRBV10-3
d_gene: TRBD1
j_gene: TRBJ1-2
abundance: -
CDR3nt: TGTGCCATCAGCTCTACAGGGGAGAACTATGGCTACACCTTC
CDR3aa: CAISSTGENYGYTF

v_gene: TRBV7-2
d_gene: -
j_gene: TRBJ2-6
abundance: -
CDR3nt: TGTGCCAGCAGCTTAACAGGGACTGGGGCCAACGTCCTGACTTTC
CDR3aa: CASSLTGTGANVLTF

v_gene: TRBV25-1
d_gene: -
j_gene: TRBJ1-2
abundance: -
CDR3nt: TGTGCCAGCAGTGAATCCGGGTCCCTCTATGGCTACACCTTC
CDR3aa: CASSESGSLYGYTF

v_gene: TRBV28
d_gene: TRBD2
j_gene: TRBJ2-2
abundance: -
CDR3nt: TGTGCCAGCAGTCCTAGCGGGAGAGCCGGGGAGCTGTTTTTT
CDR3aa: CASSPSGRAGELFF

v_gene: TRBV5-4
d_gene: TRBD2
j_gene: TRBJ2-3
abundance: -
CDR3nt: TGTGCCAGCAGCCGGGGGACTAGCGGGAGCACAGATACGCAGTATTTT
CDR3aa: CASSRGTSGSTDTQYF

v_gene: TRBV7-2
d_gene: -
j_gene: TRBJ2-2
abundance: -
CDR3nt: TGTGCCAGCAGCCAACAGGGAAATTTCGGGGAGCTGTTTTTT
CDR3aa: CASSQQGNFGELFF

v_gene: TRBV24-1
d_gene: -
j_gene: TRBJ2-2
abundance: -
CDR3nt: TGTGCCACCAGTGATCTAACCGACGGGGAGCTGTTTTTT
CDR3aa: CATSDLTDGELFF